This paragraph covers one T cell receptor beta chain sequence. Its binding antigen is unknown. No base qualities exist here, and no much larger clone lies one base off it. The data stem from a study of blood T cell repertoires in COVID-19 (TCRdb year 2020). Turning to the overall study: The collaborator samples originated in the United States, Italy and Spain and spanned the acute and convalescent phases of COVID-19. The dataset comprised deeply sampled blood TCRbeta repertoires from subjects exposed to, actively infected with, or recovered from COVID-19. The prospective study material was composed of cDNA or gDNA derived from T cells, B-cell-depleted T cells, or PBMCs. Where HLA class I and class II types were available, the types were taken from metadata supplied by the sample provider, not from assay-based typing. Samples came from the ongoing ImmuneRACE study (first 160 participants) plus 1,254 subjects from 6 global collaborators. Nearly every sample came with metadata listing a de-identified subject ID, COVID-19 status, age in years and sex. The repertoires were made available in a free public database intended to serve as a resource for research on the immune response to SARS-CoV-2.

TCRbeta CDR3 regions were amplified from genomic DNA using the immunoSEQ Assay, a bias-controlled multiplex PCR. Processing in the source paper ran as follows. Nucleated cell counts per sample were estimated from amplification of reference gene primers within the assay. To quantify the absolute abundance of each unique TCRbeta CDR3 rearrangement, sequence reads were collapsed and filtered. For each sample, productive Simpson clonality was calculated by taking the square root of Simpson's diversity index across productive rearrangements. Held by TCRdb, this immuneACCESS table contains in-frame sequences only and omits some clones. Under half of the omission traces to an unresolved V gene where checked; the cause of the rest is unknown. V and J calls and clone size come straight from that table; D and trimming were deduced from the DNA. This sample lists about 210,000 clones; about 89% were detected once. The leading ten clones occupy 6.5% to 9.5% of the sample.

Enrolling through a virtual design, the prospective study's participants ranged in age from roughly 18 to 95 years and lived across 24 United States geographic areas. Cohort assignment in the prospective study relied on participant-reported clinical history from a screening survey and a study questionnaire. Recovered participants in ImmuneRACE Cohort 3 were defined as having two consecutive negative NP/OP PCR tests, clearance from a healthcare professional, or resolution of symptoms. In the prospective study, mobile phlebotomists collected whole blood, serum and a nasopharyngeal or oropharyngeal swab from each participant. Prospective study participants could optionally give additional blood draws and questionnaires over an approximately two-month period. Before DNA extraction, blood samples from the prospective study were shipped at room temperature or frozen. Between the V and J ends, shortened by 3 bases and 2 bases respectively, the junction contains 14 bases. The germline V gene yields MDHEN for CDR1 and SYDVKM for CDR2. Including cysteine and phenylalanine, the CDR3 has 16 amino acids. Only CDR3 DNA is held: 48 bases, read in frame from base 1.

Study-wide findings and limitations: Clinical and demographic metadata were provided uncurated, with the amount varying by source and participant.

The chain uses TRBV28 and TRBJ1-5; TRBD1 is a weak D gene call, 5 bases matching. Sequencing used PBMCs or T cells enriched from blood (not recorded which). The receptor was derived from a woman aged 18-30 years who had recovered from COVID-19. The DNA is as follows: TGTGCCAGCAGTTTTCACCGGGGGGGAGGCAATCAGCCCCAGCATTTT. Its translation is CASSFHRGGGNQPQHF.